The sequence of this T cell receptor beta chain was determined in a study of blood T cell repertoires in COVID-19. Enrolment of Seattle patients took place during active infection, and they were followed longitudinally. The V and J ends lost 7 bases and 0 bases respectively, with 7 bases between them. The CDR3 loop spans 13 amino acids. Germline V gene sequence: CDR1 SGDLS, CDR2 YYNGEE. This clone was counted a few times. Per the original data handling: From reference gene primer amplification, estimates of nucleated cell counts were derived. Sequenced by immunoSEQ multiplex PCR; TCRdb stores in-frame clones only, minus some. Clone size and V and J calls were adopted from that table, with D and trimming inferred from the DNA. The table lists some 190,000 clones, roughly 76% of them singletons.

The J gene is TRBJ2-2, the V gene TRBV9; D is unresolved. Sequenced: peripheral blood. The receptor was derived from a middle-aged woman with COVID-19, enrolled during active disease. DNA of the CDR3: TGTGCCAGCCGGTCACCGAACACCGGGGAGCTGTTTTTT. Its translation is CASRSPNTGELFF.